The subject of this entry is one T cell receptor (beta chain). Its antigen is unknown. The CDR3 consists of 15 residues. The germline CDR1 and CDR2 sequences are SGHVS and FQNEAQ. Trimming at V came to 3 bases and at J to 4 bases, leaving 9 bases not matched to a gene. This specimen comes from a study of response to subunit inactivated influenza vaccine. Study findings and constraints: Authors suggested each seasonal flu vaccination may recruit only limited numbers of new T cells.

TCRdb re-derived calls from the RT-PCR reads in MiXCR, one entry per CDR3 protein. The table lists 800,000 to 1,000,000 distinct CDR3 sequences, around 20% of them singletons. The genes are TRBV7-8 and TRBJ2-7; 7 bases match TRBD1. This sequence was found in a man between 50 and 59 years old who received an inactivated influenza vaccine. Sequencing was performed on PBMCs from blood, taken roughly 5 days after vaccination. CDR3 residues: CASSFVTGTVYEQYF. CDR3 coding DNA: TGTGCCAGCAGCTTCGTCACCGGGACAGTATACGAGCAGTACTTC.